The TCR beta chain described here comes from a study of cytomegalovirus exposure and HLA in healthy donors. The CDR3 spans 17 residues. Germline CDR1 reads KGHSH; CDR2 reads LQKENI. The V end was cut by 2 bases, the J end by 0 bases, with 15 bases between. In regard to this clone: Its target is unknown.

Both 60 Vbeta primers and 13 Jbeta primers went into the PCR. Data came from immunoSEQ multiplex PCR; TCRdb stores just in-frame clones and leaves some out. The data show under 200,000 clones, 80% to 85% seen once. Study-level points and caveats: Later analysis identified a missense DCLRE1C variant that was linked to TCR beta V- and J-gene trimming.

This receptor was taken from a girl aged 2-10 years in good health and CMV-seropositive. The sample taken for sequencing was PBMCs. The chain joins TRBV18 to TRBJ2-3, with a weak D call TRBD1 (5 bases). The CDR3 here is CASSPWGGGTSTDTQYF. CDR3 in DNA: TGTGCCAGCTCACCATGGGGCGGTGGCACTAGCACAGATACGCAGTATTTT.